The source of this TCR beta chain is a study of blood T cell repertoires in COVID-19. Whole-study context: Some COVID-19 samples were acute and others convalescent; all came from the United States, Italy and Spain.

TCRdb's table, derived via immunoSEQ multiplex PCR, lists solely in-frame clones and lacks some. The data hold about 310,000 clones, with about 85% observed a single time. Researchers sorted participants into cohorts using their self-reported clinical history. The TCR originated in a woman aged 25 to 45 who had been exposed to COVID-19. Sequencing was done on a sample of PBMCs or T cells enriched from blood (not recorded which).

The CDR3 protein is CASSDSAGRNQPQHF. The CDR3 coding sequence is TGTGCCAGCAGTGATTCGGCAGGCCGCAATCAGCCCCAGCATTTT. The rearrangement uses TRBV2 and TRBJ1-5, with D uncertain. The CDR3 extends over 15 amino acids. Germline lookup yields CDR1 SNHLY and CDR2 FYNNEI. The V end lost 3 bases, the J end lost 2 bases, and 11 bases lay between the germline ends.